The rows below give T cell receptor beta chains drawn from one sample of a study of blood T cell repertoires in COVID-19. Profiled with immunoSEQ multiplex PCR; TCRdb holds only in-frame clones, not every one. Of some 100,000 clones in the sample, around nine tenths were seen once. The source material was peripheral blood. Receptor source: a woman in her 70s with acute or convalescent COVID-19. CDR3s include the opening cysteine and the closing phenylalanine or tryptophan. D genes are given only for firm matches. Part of the rows lack a size; the others show once, few, many or a class for expanded clones.

TRBV5-6	-	TRBD2	TRBJ2-2	TGTGCCAGCAGAAATTTCGGGGGGACGAACACCGGGGAGCTGTTTTTT	CASRNFGGTNTGELFF
TRBV29-1	-	-	TRBJ1-2	TGCAGCGTTGAAACGCGGGGAGCCCGGGGCTACACCTTC	CSVETRGARGYTF
TRBV2	-	-	TRBJ2-7	TGTGCCAGCAGTGGCGGGACGGCAACCTACGAGCAGTACTTC	CASSGGTATYEQYF
TRBV18	-	-	TRBJ2-7	TGTGCCAGCTCACCACCAGCCGGCTCCTACGAGCAGTACTTC	CASSPPAGSYEQYF
TRBV27	-	TRBD2	TRBJ2-3	TGTGCCAGCAGATCCGGACTAGCGGGGGGAAGCACAGATACGCAGTATTTT	CASRSGLAGGSTDTQYF
TRBV5-4	-	TRBD1	TRBJ2-5	TGTGCCAGCAGCCCCGAGGGACAGGGGGTGGGAGAGACCCAGTACTTC	CASSPEGQGVGETQYF
TRBV5-1	-	TRBD2	TRBJ2-1	TGCGCCAGCAGCTTTACACTAGCGGGAGCATCTGGCTACAATGAGCAGTTCTTC	CASSFTLAGASGYNEQFF
TRBV18	-	TRBD1	TRBJ1-2	TGTGCCAGCTCACCCACAGGGGGCGGCTACACCTTC	CASSPTGGGYTF
TRBV6-5	-	-	TRBJ2-2	TGTGCCAGCAGGGGGGCAGGGAACACCGGGGAGCTGTTTTTT	CASRGAGNTGELFF
TRBV30	-	TRBD1	TRBJ1-2	TGTGCCTGGACCCCAAGACAGGGGATTTCCTATGGCTACACCTTC	CAWTPRQGISYGYTF
TRBV11-2	-	-	TRBJ1-5	TGTGCCAGCAGCCCTTCCAATCAGCCCCAGCATTTT	CASSPSNQPQHF
TRBV6-5	-	-	TRBJ1-5	TGTGCCAGCAACCCCACTGGTAGCAATCAGCCCCAGCATTTT	CASNPTGSNQPQHF
TRBV3-1/TRBV3-2	once	-	TRBJ1-2	TGTGCCAGCAGCCGAACCACACCTAACTATGGCTACACCTTC	CASSRTTPNYGYTF
TRBV2	once	-	TRBJ2-7	TGTGCCAGCAGTGAGGCGGGGGCAGGGAGTTTTTACGAGCAGTACTTC	CASSEAGAGSFYEQYF
TRBV18	-	-	TRBJ2-5	TGTGCCAGCTCACCTTATGACAGGGGAGGGGAGACCCAGTACTTC	CASSPYDRGGETQYF
TRBV28	once	-	TRBJ1-1	TGTGCCAGCAGTTTATTTACCGGAACTATGAACACTGAAGCTTTCTTT	CASSLFTGTMNTEAFF
TRBV18	-	-	TRBJ1-2	TGTGCCAGCTCACCAACAGCTAACTATGGCTACACCTTC	CASSPTANYGYTF
TRBV27	-	-	TRBJ2-5	TGTGCCAGCAGATCCCCAGGGGAGACCCAGTACTTC	CASRSPGETQYF
TRBV4-1	-	TRBD2	TRBJ2-5	TGCGCCAGCAGCCAGGCCGGGACTAGCGGGAGGGGGGTACGGGAGACCCAGTACTTC	CASSQAGTSGRGVRETQYF
TRBV18	-	-	TRBJ2-2	TGTGCCAGCTCACCGGGACAGAACACCGGGGAGCTGTTTTTT	CASSPGQNTGELFF
TRBV3-1/TRBV3-2	once	-	TRBJ1-2	TGTGCCAGCAGCCAAGAGACAGGCCTTTATGGCTACACCTTC	CASSQETGLYGYTF
TRBV5-6	-	TRBD1	TRBJ1-1	TGTGCCAGCAGCTGGGGACAGATTAACACTGAAGCTTTCTTT	CASSWGQINTEAFF
TRBV4-1	-	TRBD2	TRBJ2-1	TGCGCCAGCAGCCGAGGGACTAGCGGGAGAAATGAGCAGTTCTTC	CASSRGTSGRNEQFF
TRBV25-1	-	TRBD1	TRBJ1-3	TGTGCCAGCAGTGAGCAGGGGGGCGGAAACACCATATATTTT	CASSEQGGGNTIYF
TRBV28	-	-	TRBJ2-7	TGTGCCAGCATCCAGGGTGGCGACTACGAGCAGTACTTC	CASIQGGDYEQYF
TRBV3-1/TRBV3-2	-	-	TRBJ2-3	TGTGCCAGCAGCCAGGTCGGGTCCACAGATACGCAGTATTTT	CASSQVGSTDTQYF
TRBV19	-	-	TRBJ1-4	TGTGCCAGTAGTCCGATGACAGGAACTAATGAAAAACTGTTTTTT	CASSPMTGTNEKLFF
TRBV28	-	TRBD2	TRBJ2-1	TGTGCCAGCAGTTCGCCCAGACAAGCGGGGTACAATGAGCAGTTCTTC	CASSSPRQAGYNEQFF
TRBV30	-	-	TRBJ1-5	TGTGCCTGGAGTGTTTCGTTCAGTAGCAATCAGCCCCAGCATTTT	CAWSVSFSSNQPQHF
TRBV11-2	-	TRBD1	TRBJ2-3	TGTGCCAGCAGCTCAACAGGGGCCGGCACAGATACGCAGTATTTT	CASSSTGAGTDTQYF
TRBV30	-	TRBD1	TRBJ1-5	TGTGCCTGGGCGGGACAGAATAGCAATCAGCCCCAGCATTTT	CAWAGQNSNQPQHF
TRBV6-2/TRBV6-3	-	TRBD1	TRBJ2-1	TGTGCCAGCAGTTACCCCAGACAGGGGGGGAATGAGCAGTTCTTC	CASSYPRQGGNEQFF
TRBV27	-	TRBD1	TRBJ1-5	TGTGCCAGCAGTTTATTCACACCGCGGAGACAGGGTCGGAATCAGCCCCAGCATTTT	CASSLFTPRRQGRNQPQHF
TRBV18	-	TRBD1	TRBJ1-5	TGTGCCAGCTCACCGCTAAACAGGGGAGATCAGCCCCAGCATTTT	CASSPLNRGDQPQHF
TRBV19	-	-	TRBJ1-3	TGTGCCACCGCGCGCAACTCTGGAAACACCATATATTTT	CATARNSGNTIYF
TRBV3-1/TRBV3-2	-	-	TRBJ1-1	TGTGCCAGCAGCCAAGGCTTACAGATCGCTGAAGCTTTCTTT	CASSQGLQIAEAFF
TRBV2	-	-	TRBJ1-5	TGTGCCAGCAGGGGCGCCTACGATCAGCCCCAGCATTTT	CASRGAYDQPQHF
TRBV19	-	-	TRBJ1-3	TGTGCCAGTGCGTGGGGGCGCCTCTCTGGAAACACCATATATTTT	CASAWGRLSGNTIYF
TRBV5-1	-	-	TRBJ1-1	TGCGCCAGCAGCTTTGGCTCCGGCGGCATGAACACTGAAGCTTTCTTT	CASSFGSGGMNTEAFF
TRBV19	-	TRBD1	TRBJ1-2	TGTGCCAGTAGAAGACAGGGGAACTATGGCTACACCTTC	CASRRQGNYGYTF
TRBV27	-	TRBD2	TRBJ2-2	TGTGCCAGCAGTCGGGGGCGGGGGGCTGCACCTGCGAACACCGGGGAGCTGTTTTTT	CASSRGRGAAPANTGELFF
TRBV29-1	-	TRBD1	TRBJ2-2	TGCAGCGTACCCGGGACAGGGTTCACCGGGGAGCTGTTTTTT	CSVPGTGFTGELFF
TRBV5-6	-	TRBD1	TRBJ2-5	TGTGCCAGCAGCGTACCCGGACAGGACGTCTGGACCCAGTACTTC	CASSVPGQDVWTQYF
TRBV18	-	-	TRBJ2-1	TGTGCCAGCTCACCGTCGGGGATGGGTTCCTACAATGAGCAGTTCTTC	CASSPSGMGSYNEQFF
TRBV5-1	once	TRBD1	TRBJ2-7	TGCGCCAGCAGCTTGGAGGCAGGGGGCTCCTACGAGCAGTACTTC	CASSLEAGGSYEQYF
TRBV11-3	-	-	TRBJ2-1	TGTGCCAGCAGCTTAGCTTCCTGGCGGAATGAGCAGTTCTTC	CASSLASWRNEQFF
TRBV3-1/TRBV3-2	-	-	TRBJ2-1	TGTGCCAGCAGCCACCGGGAGTCTTACAATGAGCAGTTCTTC	CASSHRESYNEQFF
TRBV6-1	-	-	TRBJ1-3	TGTGCCAGCAGTGAGTCAGGGGATGGAAACACCATATATTTT	CASSESGDGNTIYF
TRBV27	-	TRBD2	TRBJ2-5	TGTGCCAGCAGTTTAGCAACGGGGGGTTGGGAGACCCAGTACTTC	CASSLATGGWETQYF